One and the same sample provided the 4 T cell receptor beta chains below, sequenced in a study of blood T cell repertoires in COVID-19. Clones were read by immunoSEQ multiplex PCR, and TCRdb kept only the in-frame ones, dropping some. This sample yields fewer than 300,000 clones, of which around 89% are seen a single time; approximately 0.84% belongs to the top ten. The sequencing input was peripheral blood. These receptors all stem from a man aged 25-45 years with acute or convalescent COVID-19.

The chain uses TRBV15 and TRBJ2-5, with no clear D. V shed 5 bases and J shed 5 bases, with 6 bases lying between them. CDR3 length: 11 residues. CDR1 and CDR2 from the germline V gene are LNHNV and YYDKDF (reference sequence). The CDR3 reads CATSSRETQYF. The CDR3 region has the DNA TGTGCCACCAGCTCACGGGAGACCCAGTACTTC.

The CDR3 DNA follows: TGTGCCAGCTCACTGGGACAGAAGGACACCATATATTTT. Protein product: CASSLGQKDTIYF. This rearrangement joins TRBV18 to TRBJ1-3; the match to TRBD1 covers 7 bases. The CDR3 consists of 13 residues. The junction had 5 bases not matched to a gene; V was cut back by 4 bases and J by 8 bases. Germline assignment: CDR1 KGHSH and CDR2 LQKENI.

The V gene is TRBV3-1 (or the pseudogene TRBV3-2), the J gene TRBJ2-5; the match to TRBD2 covers 11 bases. CDR1 is LGHDT and CDR2 is YNNKEL in the germline V gene (reference sequence). CDR3 size: 20 residues. V lost 0 bases, J lost 2 bases, and 14 bases stayed unmatched. CDR3 DNA sequence: TGTGCCAGCAGCCAAGATGGGGGCCTAGCGGGGGGCCGAGGACAAGAGACCCAGTACTTC. Translating gives CASSQDGGLAGGRGQETQYF.

This chain uses TRBV5-8 with TRBJ1-2; D is ambiguous. The germline V gene encodes CDR1 SGHTS and CDR2 YDEGEE. The CDR3 has 12 amino acids. The V end lost 4 bases, the J end lost 5 bases, and 9 bases lay between the germline ends. CDR3 in amino acids: CASSASGYGYTF. CDR3 nucleotide sequence: TGTGCCAGCAGCGCCTCGGGATATGGCTACACCTTC. Filled out from reference TRBV5-8 and TRBJ1-2, the complete variable domain reads EAGVTQSPTHLIKTRGQQATLRCSPISGHTSVYWYQQALGLGLQFLLWYDEGEERNRGNFPPRFSGRQFPNYSSELNVNALELEDSALYLCASSASGYGYTFGSGTRLTVV.